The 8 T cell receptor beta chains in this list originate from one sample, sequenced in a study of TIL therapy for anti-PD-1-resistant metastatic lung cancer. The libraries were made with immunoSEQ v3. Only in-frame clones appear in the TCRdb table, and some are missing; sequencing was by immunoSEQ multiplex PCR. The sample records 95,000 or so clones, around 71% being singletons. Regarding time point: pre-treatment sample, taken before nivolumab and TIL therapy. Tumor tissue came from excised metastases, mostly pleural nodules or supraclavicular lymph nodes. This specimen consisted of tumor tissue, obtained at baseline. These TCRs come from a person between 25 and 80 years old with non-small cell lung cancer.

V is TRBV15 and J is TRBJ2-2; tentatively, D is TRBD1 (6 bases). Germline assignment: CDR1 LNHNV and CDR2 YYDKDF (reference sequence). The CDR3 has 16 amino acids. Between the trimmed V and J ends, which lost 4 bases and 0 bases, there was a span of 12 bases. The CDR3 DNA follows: TGTGCCACCAGCACGGGACACCCCGCGAACACCGGGGAGCTGTTTTTT. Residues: CATSTGHPANTGELFF. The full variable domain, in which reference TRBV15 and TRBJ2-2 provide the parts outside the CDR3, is DAMVIQNPRYQVTQFGKPVTLSCSQTLNHNVMYWYQQKSSQAPKLLFHYYDKDFNNEADTPDNFQSRRPNTSFCFLDIRSPGLGDTAMYLCATSTGHPANTGELFFGEGSRLTVL.

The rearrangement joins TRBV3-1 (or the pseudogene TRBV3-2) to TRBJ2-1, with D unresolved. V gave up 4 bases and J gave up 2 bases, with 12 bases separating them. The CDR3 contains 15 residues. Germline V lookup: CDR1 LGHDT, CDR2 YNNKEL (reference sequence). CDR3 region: CASSPPGLTYNEQFF. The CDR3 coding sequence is TGTGCCAGCAGCCCTCCGGGTCTCACCTACAATGAGCAGTTCTTC.

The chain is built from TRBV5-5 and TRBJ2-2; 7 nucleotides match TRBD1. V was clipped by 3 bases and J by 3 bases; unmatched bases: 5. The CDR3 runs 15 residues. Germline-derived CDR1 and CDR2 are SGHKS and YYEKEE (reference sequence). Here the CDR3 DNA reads TGTGCCAGCAGCTCCCGACAGGGATACACCGGGGAGCTGTTTTTT. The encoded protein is CASSSRQGYTGELFF.

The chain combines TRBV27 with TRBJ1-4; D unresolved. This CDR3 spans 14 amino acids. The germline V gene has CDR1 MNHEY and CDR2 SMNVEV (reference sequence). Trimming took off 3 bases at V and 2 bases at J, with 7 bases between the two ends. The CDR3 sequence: CASSLLGTNEKLFF. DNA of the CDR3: TGTGCCAGCAGTTTGCTAGGGACTAATGAAAAACTGTTTTTT.

In DNA, the CDR3 is TGTGCCAGCAGTGTGGGGCAGGGAGTGGGTCAGCCCCAGCATTTT. It is translated as CASSVGQGVGQPQHF. V usage is TRBV2 and J usage is TRBJ1-5; D perhaps matches TRBD1 (5 bases). V shed 4 bases and J shed 6 bases, with 16 bases lying between them. Germline V lookup: CDR1 SNHLY, CDR2 FYNNEI. CDR3 length: 15 amino acids.

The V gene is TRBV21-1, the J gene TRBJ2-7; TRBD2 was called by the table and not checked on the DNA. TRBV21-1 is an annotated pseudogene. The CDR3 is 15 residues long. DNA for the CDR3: TGTGCCAGCAGCAAAGTATATGGGACTTTCTACGAGCAGTACTTC. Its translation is CASSKVYGTFYEQYF.

CDR3 DNA: TGTGCCAGCAGCCAGCAGGGGCAGGATTCACCCCTCCACTTT. Residues: CASSQQGQDSPLHF. The V call is TRBV3-1 (or the pseudogene TRBV3-2), the J call TRBJ1-6; D is possibly TRBD1 (6 bases). The CDR3 has 14 residues. Between the trimmed V and J ends, which lost 3 bases and 8 bases, there was a span of 11 bases. Per the germline V gene, CDR1 is LGHDT and CDR2 is YNNKEL (reference sequence).

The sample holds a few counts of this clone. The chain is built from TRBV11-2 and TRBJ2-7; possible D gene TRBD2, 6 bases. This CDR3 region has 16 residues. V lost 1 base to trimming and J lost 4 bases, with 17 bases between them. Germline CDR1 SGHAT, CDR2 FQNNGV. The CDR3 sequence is CASSLVGGLMGYEQYF. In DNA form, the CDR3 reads TGTGCCAGCAGCTTAGTCGGGGGTCTGATGGGTTACGAGCAGTACTTC.